This T cell receptor (beta chain) came from a study of blood T cell dynamics during melanoma immunotherapy. Only in-frame clones appear in the TCRdb table, and some are missing; sequencing was by immunoSEQ multiplex PCR. The data hold about 19,000 clones, with 70% to 90% observed a single time. V shed 0 bases, J shed 5 bases, and the junction held 10 bases outside the gene matches. Germline V gene lookup returns CDR1 MGHRA and CDR2 YSYEKL. The CDR3 is 18 residues long. As to time point: week 3, after first cycle of checkpoint inhibitor. The chain carries TRBV4-1 and TRBJ2-5, with 12 bases aligning to TRBD2. This specimen was blood, taken from a patient treated with checkpoint blockade. The sequence was obtained from a human donor with melanoma. The CDR3 region is CASSQEILAGGPRETQYF. CDR3 bases: TGCGCCAGCAGCCAAGAGATCCTAGCGGGAGGGCCCCGGGAGACCCAGTACTTC.